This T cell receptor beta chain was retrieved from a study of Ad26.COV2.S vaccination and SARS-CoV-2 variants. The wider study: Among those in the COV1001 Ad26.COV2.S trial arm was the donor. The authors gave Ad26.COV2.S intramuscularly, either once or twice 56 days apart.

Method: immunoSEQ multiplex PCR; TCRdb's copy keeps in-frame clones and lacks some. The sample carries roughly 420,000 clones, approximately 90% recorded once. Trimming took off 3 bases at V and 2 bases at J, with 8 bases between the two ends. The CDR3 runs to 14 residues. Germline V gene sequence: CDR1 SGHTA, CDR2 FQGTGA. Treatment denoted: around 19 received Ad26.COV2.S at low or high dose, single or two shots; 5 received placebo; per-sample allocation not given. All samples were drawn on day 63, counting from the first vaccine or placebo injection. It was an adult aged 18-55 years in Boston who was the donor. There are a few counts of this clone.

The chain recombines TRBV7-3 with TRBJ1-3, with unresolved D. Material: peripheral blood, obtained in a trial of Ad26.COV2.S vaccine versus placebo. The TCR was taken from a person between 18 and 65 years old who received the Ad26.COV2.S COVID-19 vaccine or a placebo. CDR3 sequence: CASSLGGTGNTIYF. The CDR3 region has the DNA TGTGCCAGCAGCTTGGGCGGAACTGGAAACACCATATATTTT. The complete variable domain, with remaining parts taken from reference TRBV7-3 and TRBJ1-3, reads GAGVSQTPSNKVTEKGKYVELRCDPISGHTALYWYRQSLGQGPEFLIYFQGTGAADDSGLPNDRFFAVRPEGSVSTLKIQRTERGDSAVYLCASSLGGTGNTIYFGEGSWLTVV.